This TCR beta chain was retrieved from a study of cytomegalovirus exposure and HLA in healthy donors. Of note for this clone: Its antigen remains unknown.

Trimming stripped 0 bases from V and 6 bases from J, with 17 bases between. Germline V lookup: CDR1 ENHRY, CDR2 SYGVKD. The CDR3 covers 16 residues. Study-level results: V- and J-gene trimming in TCR beta was tied to a missense DCLRE1C variant by an analysis performed later. TCR beta chains associated with HLA were, in a later analysis, more clonally expanded than equally common others. Among immune exposure information, only CMV serostatus was available. Sequences of the TCR beta chain were said to predict the HLA-A and HLA-B alleles of most subjects accurately.

13 Jbeta primers and 60 Vbeta primers were used for the PCR. Profiled with immunoSEQ multiplex PCR; TCRdb holds only in-frame clones, not every one. Here the sample spans about 170,000 clones, around 86% being singletons. Sample: PBMCs. The chain employs TRBV10-3 and TRBJ1-2; D possibly corresponds to TRBD1 (6 bases). The TCR comes from a girl between 2 and 10 years old in good health and CMV-seropositive. CDR3 DNA: TGTGCCATCAGTGAGTCCCCAGGGACAACGTCAGATGGCTACACCTTC. It yields the protein CAISESPGTTSDGYTF.